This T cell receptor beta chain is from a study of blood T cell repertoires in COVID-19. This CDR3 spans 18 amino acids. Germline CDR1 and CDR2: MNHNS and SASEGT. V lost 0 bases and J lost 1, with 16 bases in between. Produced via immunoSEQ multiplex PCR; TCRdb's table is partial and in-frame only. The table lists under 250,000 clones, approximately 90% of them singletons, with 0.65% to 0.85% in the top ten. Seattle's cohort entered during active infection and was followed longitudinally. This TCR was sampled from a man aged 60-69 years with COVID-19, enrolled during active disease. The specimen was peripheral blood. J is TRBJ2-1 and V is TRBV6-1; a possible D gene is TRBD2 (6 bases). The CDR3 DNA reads TGTGCCAGCAGTGAAGCGAGCCGGGAGTTAAGGTCCTACAATGAGCAGTTCTTC. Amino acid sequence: CASSEASRELRSYNEQFF.